These 31 T cell receptor beta chains came from one sample sequenced in a study of blood T cells in healthy people across ages. Primers used in a second PCR of roughly 6 to 11 cycles were a sample-barcoded 5' primer and a J-beta primer mix. TCRdb ran MiXCR on the 5' RACE reads and lists one entry per CDR3 protein. There are roughly 860,000 distinct CDR3 sequences in the sample; 60% to 80% occur only once, and 25% to 35% lies in the top ten. The source material was blood. The source of these receptors is a man under 40 in good health.

This clonotype has more than one count but fewer than ten. This rearrangement joins TRBV4-3 to TRBJ2-6; 7 bases are shared with TRBD2. V shed 4 bases and J 6 bases; nucleotides not matched to a gene: 12. The CDR3 consists of 17 residues. In germline, CDR1 is LGHNA, CDR2 YSLEER. The CDR3 protein is CASSRVKGRASANVLTF. CDR3 coding DNA: TGCGCCAGCAGCCGGGTCAAGGGGAGGGCCTCGGCCAACGTCCTGACTTTC.

V gene TRBV18 combines with J gene TRBJ2-7; 8 bases map to TRBD1. This CDR3 comprises 15 residues. The J segment lost 3 bases and the V segment lost 2 bases, leaving 6 bases of the junction unmatched. CDR1 KGHSH and CDR2 LQKENI come from the germline V gene. The DNA for the CDR3 is TGTGCCAGCTCACCAGGGGGGACAGGTCACTACGAGCAGTACTTC. Protein product: CASSPGGTGHYEQYF.

V and J are TRBV12-3 or TRBV12-4 and TRBJ1-1; possible D gene TRBD1, 6 bases. This CDR3 region has 14 residues. Trimming took off 3 bases at V and 2 bases at J, with 10 bases between the two ends. The CDR3: CASSFNRDNTEAFF. The CDR3 DNA reads TGTGCCAGCAGTTTCAACAGGGATAACACTGAAGCTTTCTTT.

The rearrangement links TRBV9 to TRBJ2-3, with 7 bases fitting TRBD1. The V gene end was trimmed by 6 bases and the J gene end by 4 bases; junction bases not matched to a gene: 5. CDR1 SGDLS and CDR2 YYNGEE come from the germline V gene. CDR3 length: 13 amino acids. The CDR3 is CASNRGQADTQYF. CDR3 bases: TGTGCCAGCAATAGGGGGCAGGCAGATACGCAGTATTTT.

The table lists this clonotype with a few counts. The rearrangement links TRBV4-3 to TRBJ2-3; TRBD2 aligns across 10 bases. V shed 0 bases, J shed 2 bases, and the junction held 8 bases outside the gene matches. The CDR3 has 18 residues. Looked up from germline, CDR1 is LGHNA and CDR2 is YSLEER. CDR3 DNA: TGCGCCAGCAGCCAAGATCCTGGACTAGCGGAGACCACAGATACGCAGTATTTT. Amino acid sequence: CASSQDPGLAETTDTQYF.

This clonotype showed up just once. The rearrangement links TRBV7-2 to TRBJ1-6; 11 bases agree with TRBD1. Trimming removed 5 bases from V and 10 bases from J; junction bases left unmatched: 7. The CDR3 is 15 residues long. From germline, CDR1 is SGHTA and CDR2 FQGNSA. The CDR3, as DNA: TGTGCCAGCAGCATAAAGGGACAGGGGGAATCACCCCTCCACTTT. This translates into CASSIKGQGESPLHF. The full variable domain, completed using reference TRBV7-2 and TRBJ1-6, is GAGVSQSPSNKVTEKGKDVELRCDPISGHTALYWYRQSLGQGLEFLIYFQGNSAPDKSGLPSDRFSAERTGGSVSTLTIQRTQQEDSAVYLCASSIKGQGESPLHFGNGTRLTVT.

CDR3 in DNA: TGCGCCAGCAGAAGCTGGGAGGGGTCCGATACGCAGTATTTT. It specifies CASRSWEGSDTQYF. The chain uses TRBV5-1 and TRBJ2-3, with 7 bases aligning to TRBD2. V gave up 5 bases and J gave up 6 bases; unmatched junction bases: 9. Germline V gene data show CDR1 as SGHRS and CDR2 as YFSETQ. This CDR3 contains 14 residues.

CDR3 loop: CASSYRRGQKQPQHF. The CDR3 DNA sequence: TGTGCCAGCAGTTATAGGAGGGGCCAAAAGCAGCCCCAGCATTTT. The chain is built from TRBV6-2 or TRBV6-3 and TRBJ1-5; maybe TRBD1 (5 bases). CDR3 length equals 15 residues. Germline values: CDR1 MNHEY, CDR2 SVGEGT. The V end was cut by 3 bases, the J end by 7 bases, with 16 bases between.

The rearrangement joins TRBV7-2 to TRBJ2-1; perhaps TRBD2 as D (6 bases). CDR1 is SGHTA, CDR2 FQGNSA, per germline. Trimming left V 3 bases short and J 13 bases short, with 25 bases between. This CDR3 comprises 16 residues. The DNA for the CDR3 is TGTGCCAGCAGCTTGGAGCAACTAGCCCGGTCGGAGACCCAGTTCTTC. Amino acids: CASSLEQLARSETQFF.

This clonotype was recorded only once. CDR3 sequence: CASSEEGHRYNEQFF. As DNA, the CDR3 is TGTGCCAGCAGCGAGGAGGGTCACCGCTACAATGAGCAGTTCTTC. J is TRBJ2-1 and V is TRBV27; D is perhaps TRBD2 (6 bases). Trimming pared 6 bases from V and 3 bases from J, leaving 15 bases between. Germline CDR1 MNHEY, CDR2 SMNVEV (reference sequence). CDR3 length: 15 residues.

The rearrangement links TRBV25-1 to TRBJ1-1; D possibly corresponds to TRBD1 (5 bases). Trimming took 2 bases from V and 1 from J, leaving 11 bases between them. This CDR3 contains 15 residues. Germline V gene data show CDR1 as MGHDK and CDR2 as SYGVNS. In DNA form, the CDR3 reads TGTGCCAGCAGTGAACCCAAGACAGAGAACACTGAAGCTTTCTTT. Encoded protein: CASSEPKTENTEAFF.

The chain uses TRBV5-1 and TRBJ2-1, with TRBD2 as a possible D gene (5 bases). The CDR3 contains 15 residues. V lost 4 bases, J lost 6 bases, and 17 bases lay in between. The germline CDR1 and CDR2 sequences are SGHRS and YFSETQ. CDR3 residues: CASSISLLEVNEQFF. The CDR3 DNA is TGCGCCAGCAGCATTTCACTACTAGAAGTCAATGAGCAGTTCTTC.

The chain has TRBV12-5 and TRBJ2-5; 7 bases are a match to TRBD1. The CDR3 sequence is 13 residues long. Trimming cost V 2 bases and J 11 bases; bases outside gene matches: 8. Germline lookup yields CDR1 LGHNT and CDR2 FRNRAP. CDR3 sequence reads: CASGLNRGGEQYF. CDR3 nucleotides: TGTGCTAGTGGTTTGAACAGGGGCGGTGAGCAGTACTTC.

This clonotype has only one observation. This sequence joins TRBV6-2 or TRBV6-3 and TRBJ2-5; D is uncertain. CDR1 and CDR2 from the germline V gene are MNHEY and SVGEGT. V dropped 0 bases and J dropped 11 bases, with 25 bases sitting between them. This CDR3 contains 17 residues. The CDR3 reads CASSYSRLAGPYNEQYF. As DNA, the CDR3 is TGTGCCAGCAGTTACTCGAGATTGGCAGGACCCTACAATGAGCAGTACTTC.

The J gene is TRBJ2-7, the V gene TRBV20-1; TRBD1 agrees at 8 bases. This CDR3 contains 14 residues. The V segment lost 1 base and the J segment 6 bases; nucleotides outside the gene matches: 8. Germline values: CDR1 DFQATT, CDR2 SNEGSKA (reference sequence). The CDR3 DNA follows: TGCAGTGCTAGAGCCGGACAGGGTAGAAGCGAGCAGTACTTC. Protein product: CSARAGQGRSEQYF.

This clonotype occurred once. The V call is TRBV7-8, the J call TRBJ2-1; 8 bases agree with TRBD2. The CDR3 has 17 amino acids. With 3 bases clipped from V and 0 bases from J, the junction kept 7 bases outside the gene matches. Germline assignment: CDR1 SGHVS and CDR2 FQNEAQ. CDR3 in amino acids: CASSFARAGGSYNEQFF. As DNA, the CDR3 is TGTGCCAGCAGCTTTGCCCGGGCGGGGGGCTCCTACAATGAGCAGTTCTTC.

V gene TRBV7-9 combines with J gene TRBJ2-5, with D perhaps matching TRBD1 (6 bases). Trimming took 5 bases from V and 5 from J, leaving 18 bases between them. Germline CDR1 reads SEHNR; CDR2 reads FQNEAQ (reference sequence). This CDR3 has 15 amino acids. CDR3 nucleotides: TGTGCCAGCAGCAAAACGACAGGCCGGGTCGAGACCCAGTACTTC. Translation: CASSKTTGRVETQYF.

The J gene is TRBJ2-3, the V gene TRBV7-3; a possible D gene is TRBD2 (7 bases). V lost 5 bases to trimming and J lost 8 bases, with 23 bases between them. The germline gives CDR1 SGHTA, CDR2 FQGTGA. The CDR3 has 16 residues. In nucleotides, the CDR3 is TGTGCCAGCAGCCCAGAGGGAGGGGGGGCCTTTGTTACGCAGTATTTT. Its protein product is CASSPEGGGAFVTQYF.

The rearrangement joins TRBV10-3 to TRBJ2-1; 7 bases are shared with TRBD2. This CDR3 comprises 15 residues. CDR1 is ENHRY, CDR2 SYGVKD, per germline. V gave up 0 bases and J gave up 5 bases; unmatched junction bases: 4. The CDR3 DNA is TGTGCCATCAGTGAGTCGAGGGGAGGGCACAATGAGCAGTTCTTC. This gives the protein CAISESRGGHNEQFF.

Remarks on this clonotype: A read error may produce the germline difference seen at one junction end. V usage is TRBV20-1 and J usage is TRBJ1-2; D possibly corresponds to TRBD1 (5 bases). The CDR3 is 12 residues long. Looked up from germline, CDR1 is DFQATT and CDR2 is SNEGSKA (reference sequence). The CDR3 reads CSAYRGNYGHTF. The CDR3 DNA follows: TGCAGTGCTTACCGGGGCAACTATGGCCACACCTTC.

The rearrangement links TRBV7-2 to TRBJ1-5; 7 nucleotides agree with TRBD1. J lost 9 bases, V lost 0 bases, and 8 bases had no gene match. The CDR3 is made up of 15 amino acids. The germline CDR1 and CDR2 sequences are SGHTA and FQGNSA. In DNA, the CDR3 is TGTGCCAGCAGCTTAGCAGGGGGCAGGGGTCGGCCCCAGCATTTT. It encodes CASSLAGGRGRPQHF. The full variable domain, in which reference TRBV7-2 and TRBJ1-5 provide the parts outside the CDR3, is GAGVSQSPSNKVTEKGKDVELRCDPISGHTALYWYRQSLGQGLEFLIYFQGNSAPDKSGLPSDRFSAERTGGSVSTLTIQRTQQEDSAVYLCASSLAGGRGRPQHFGDGTRLSIL.

This clonotype was observed once. The chain joins TRBV4-3 to TRBJ2-1; D unresolved. Germline V gene data show CDR1 as LGHNA and CDR2 as YSLEER. V shed 0 bases and J shed 9 bases, with 9 bases lying between them. The CDR3 totals 13 residues. CDR3: CASSQDMGSEQFF. The CDR3 bases are TGCGCCAGCAGCCAAGATATGGGAAGTGAGCAGTTCTTC.

The chain links TRBV20-1 to TRBJ1-2; a weak D match, TRBD1 (6 bases). Trimming took off 5 bases at V and 3 bases at J, with 10 bases between the two ends. The CDR3 covers 12 residues. From germline, CDR1 is DFQATT and CDR2 SNEGSKA (reference sequence). The CDR3 coding sequence is TGCAGTGCTGCCCGGACAGACTATGGCTACACCTTC. It yields the protein CSAARTDYGYTF.

The chain links TRBV10-3 to TRBJ2-5, with 7 bases that match TRBD1. The germline V gene has CDR1 ENHRY and CDR2 SYGVKD. This CDR3 has 14 residues. The V and J ends lost 6 bases and 0 bases, in that order; junction bases with no gene match: 4. CDR3 coding DNA: TGTGCCATCAGCCAGACAGGGTACCAAGAGACCCAGTACTTC. Translating it yields CAISQTGYQETQYF.

This chain links TRBV12-3 or TRBV12-4 with TRBJ2-5; no firm D call. The CDR3 runs to 13 residues. The V gene lost 2 bases and the J gene lost 4 bases, with 8 bases spanning the gap. In nucleotides, the CDR3 is TGTGCCAGCAGTTTATATCTAGTAGAGACCCAGTACTTC. Translated: CASSLYLVETQYF.

This sequence joins TRBV4-3 and TRBJ2-4, with a tentative D call TRBD2 (6 bases). The DNA end is more similar to TRBJ2-5, so the J call may be wrong. CDR1 and CDR2 (germline): LGHNA, YSLEER. The CDR3 has 13 residues. Written as DNA, the CDR3 is TGCGCCAGCAGCCAAGCCGGGGGAGGGACCCAGTACTTC. Translated, it gives CASSQAGGGTQYF.

The genes are TRBV20-1 and TRBJ2-3; 10 bases fit TRBD2. V trimming: 5 bases; J trimming: 5 bases; junction bases outside the gene matches: 7. Germline assignment: CDR1 DFQATT and CDR2 SNEGSKA (reference sequence). The CDR3 length is 14 residues. The CDR3 sequence is CSARAGGPKDTQYF. CDR3 nucleotides: TGCAGTGCTCGAGCGGGGGGGCCTAAAGATACGCAGTATTTT.

Note on this clonotype: A read error may account for a junction end that differs from germline. The gene calls are TRBV4-3 and TRBJ2-1, with a possible D match to TRBD2 (5 bases). CDR1 and CDR2 from the germline V gene are LGHNA and YSLEER. CDR3 size: 15 residues. CDR3 sequence reads: CASSQGESLYNERFF. The CDR3 bases are TGCGCCAGCAGCCAAGGGGAGTCTTTATACAATGAGCGGTTCTTC.

The chain joins TRBV20-1 to TRBJ2-5; unclear D gene. The CDR3 spans 12 residues. The ends were cut back, 5 bases at V and 5 bases at J, with 12 bases in the middle. Germline CDR1 reads DFQATT; CDR2 reads SNEGSKA (reference sequence). The CDR3 protein is CSAGPIPETQYF. In DNA, the CDR3 is TGCAGTGCTGGACCCATCCCCGAGACCCAGTACTTC.

The chain couples TRBV2 to TRBJ2-7; TRBD1 aligns across 8 bases. Germline CDR1 reads SNHLY; CDR2 reads FYNNEI. V lost 11 bases and J lost 3; bases outside the gene matches: 9. The CDR3 is 13 amino acids. The CDR3 is CASLADRDYEQYF. CDR3 nucleotide sequence: TGTGCCTCGTTAGCGGACAGGGACTACGAGCAGTACTTC.

The chain is built from TRBV27 and TRBJ2-5; 7 bases align to TRBD1. Looked up from germline, CDR1 is MNHEY and CDR2 is SMNVEV (reference sequence). With V trimmed by 6 bases and J by 11 bases, 15 bases remained unmatched. The CDR3 spans 14 residues. CDR3 protein: CASRGQFSYGEQYF. The CDR3 DNA reads TGTGCCAGCAGGGGACAGTTCTCCTACGGGGAGCAGTACTTC.